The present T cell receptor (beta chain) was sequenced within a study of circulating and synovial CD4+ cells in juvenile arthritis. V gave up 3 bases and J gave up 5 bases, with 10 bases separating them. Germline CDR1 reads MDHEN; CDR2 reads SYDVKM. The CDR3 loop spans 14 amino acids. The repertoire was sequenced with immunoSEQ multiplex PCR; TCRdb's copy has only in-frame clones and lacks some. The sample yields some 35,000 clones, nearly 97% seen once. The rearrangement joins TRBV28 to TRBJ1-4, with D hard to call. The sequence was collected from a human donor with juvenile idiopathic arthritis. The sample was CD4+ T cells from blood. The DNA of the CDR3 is TGTGCCAGCAGTTTGCAGGAACCGAATGAAAAACTGTTTTTT. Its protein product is CASSLQEPNEKLFF.